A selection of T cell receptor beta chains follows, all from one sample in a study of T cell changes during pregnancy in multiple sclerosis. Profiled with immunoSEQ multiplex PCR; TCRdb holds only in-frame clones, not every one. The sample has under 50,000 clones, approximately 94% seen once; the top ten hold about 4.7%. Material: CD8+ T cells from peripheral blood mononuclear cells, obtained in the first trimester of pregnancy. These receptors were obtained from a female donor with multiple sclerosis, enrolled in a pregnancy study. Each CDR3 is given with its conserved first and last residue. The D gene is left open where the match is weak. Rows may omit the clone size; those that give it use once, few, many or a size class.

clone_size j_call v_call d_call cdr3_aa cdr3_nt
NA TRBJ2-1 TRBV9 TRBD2 CASSVAGGPYNEQFF TGTGCCAGCAGCGTAGCGGGAGGGCCCTACAATGAGCAGTTCTTC
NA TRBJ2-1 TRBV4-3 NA CASSQDTNSLSNEQFF TGCGCCAGCAGCCAAGATACGAACAGCCTAAGCAATGAGCAGTTCTTC
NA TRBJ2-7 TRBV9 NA CASSVGTEYEQYF TGTGCCAGCAGCGTAGGGACTGAGTACGAGCAGTACTTC
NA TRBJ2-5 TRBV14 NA CASRPTSKETQYF TGTGCCAGCAGACCCACTAGTAAAGAGACCCAGTACTTC
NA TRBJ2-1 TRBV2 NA CASSDRVNLRVNEQFF TGTGCCAGCAGTGACCGGGTGAATCTTCGAGTCAATGAGCAGTTCTTC
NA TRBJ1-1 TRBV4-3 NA CASSQGGYTEAFF TGCGCCAGCAGCCAAGGCGGATACACTGAAGCTTTCTTT
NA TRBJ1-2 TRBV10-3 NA CATNQGSPPGDGYTF TGTGCCACAAACCAAGGGTCCCCCCCGGGGGATGGCTACACCTTC
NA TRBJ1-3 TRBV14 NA CASSVLSGNTIYF TGTGCCAGCAGCGTACTCTCTGGAAACACCATATATTTT
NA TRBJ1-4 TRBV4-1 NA CASSQTLTPNEKLFF TGCGCCAGCAGCCAAACCCTGACTCCTAATGAAAAACTGTTTTTT
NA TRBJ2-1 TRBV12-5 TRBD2 CASGLVTSGPPGNEQFF TGTGCTAGTGGTTTGGTAACTAGCGGGCCTCCGGGCAATGAGCAGTTCTTC
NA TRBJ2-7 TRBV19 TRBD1 CASSQQGALFYEQYF TGTGCCAGTAGTCAACAGGGGGCGCTTTTTTACGAGCAGTACTTC
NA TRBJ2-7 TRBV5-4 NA CASSLNYEQYF TGTGCCAGCAGCCTAAACTACGAGCAGTACTTC
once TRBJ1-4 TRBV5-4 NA CASSAGEEWLF TGTGCCAGCAGCGCGGGCGAAGAATGGCTTTTT
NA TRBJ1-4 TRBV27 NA CASSLSSTVFFNPNEKLFF TGTGCCAGCAGTTTATCTTCTACAGTATTTTTTAACCCGAATGAAAAACTGTTTTTT
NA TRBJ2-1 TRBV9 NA CASSVAYNEQFF TGTGCCAGCAGCGTAGCATACAATGAGCAGTTCTTC
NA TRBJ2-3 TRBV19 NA CASSMRAPSTDTQYF TGTGCCAGTAGTATGAGGGCCCCTAGCACAGATACGCAGTATTTT
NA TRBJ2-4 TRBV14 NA CASSPYKEGIQYF TGTGCCAGCAGCCCGTATAAGGAGGGCATTCAGTACTTC
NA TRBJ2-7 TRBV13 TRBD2 CASSLRTRGSYEQCF TGTGCCAGCAGCCTCCGGACTAGGGGCTCCTACGAGCAGTGCTTC
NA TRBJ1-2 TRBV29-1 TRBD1 CSVVGDRANYGYTF TGCAGCGTTGTTGGCGACAGGGCCAACTATGGCTACACCTTC
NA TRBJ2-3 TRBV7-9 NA CASSAPGTTDTQYF TGTGCCAGCAGCGCTCCGGGAACCACAGATACGCAGTATTTT
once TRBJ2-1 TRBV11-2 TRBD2 CASSLTSGTYNEQFF TGTGCCAGCAGCTTGACTAGCGGGACGTACAATGAGCAGTTCTTC
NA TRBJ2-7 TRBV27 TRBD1 CASSFGTGGDEQYF TGTGCCAGCAGTTTCGGGACAGGGGGCGACGAGCAGTACTTC
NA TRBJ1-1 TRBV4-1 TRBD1 CASSQDKGASTEAFF TGCGCCAGCAGCCAAGATAAGGGGGCCTCCACTGAAGCTTTCTTT
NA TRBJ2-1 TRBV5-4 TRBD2 CASSLGSSGGVGEQFF TGTGCCAGCAGCTTGGGGTCTAGCGGGGGGGTGGGTGAGCAGTTCTTC
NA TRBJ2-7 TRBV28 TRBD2 CASTPGGSSYEQYF TGTGCCAGCACCCCAGGCGGGAGTTCCTACGAGCAGTACTTC
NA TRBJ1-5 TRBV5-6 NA CASSDGQYNQPQHF TGTGCCAGCAGCGACGGACAGTACAATCAGCCCCAGCATTTT
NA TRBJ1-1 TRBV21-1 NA CANPSGTGAQNTEAFF TGTGCCAACCCCTCCGGGACAGGGGCCCAGAACACTGAAGCTTTCTTT
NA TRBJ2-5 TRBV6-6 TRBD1 CASSLQGSGTQYF TGTGCCAGCAGCCTACAGGGGTCAGGGACCCAGTACTTC